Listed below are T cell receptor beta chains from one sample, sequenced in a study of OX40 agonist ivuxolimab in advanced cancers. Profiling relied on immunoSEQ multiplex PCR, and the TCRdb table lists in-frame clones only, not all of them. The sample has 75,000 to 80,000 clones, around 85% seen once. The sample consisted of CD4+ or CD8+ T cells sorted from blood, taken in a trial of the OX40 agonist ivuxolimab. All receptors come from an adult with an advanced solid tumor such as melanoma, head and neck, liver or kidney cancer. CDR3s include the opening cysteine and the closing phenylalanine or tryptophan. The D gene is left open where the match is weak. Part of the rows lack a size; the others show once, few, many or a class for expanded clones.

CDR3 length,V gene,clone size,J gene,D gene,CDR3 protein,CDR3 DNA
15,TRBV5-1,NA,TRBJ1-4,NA,CASSDVRGVPEKLFF,TGCGCCAGCAGCGACGTGAGGGGCGTGCCTGAAAAACTGTTTTTT
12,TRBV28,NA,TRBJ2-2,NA,CASSVVIGELFF,TGTGCCAGCAGCGTTGTAATCGGGGAGCTGTTTTTT
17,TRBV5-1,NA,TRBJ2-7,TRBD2,CASSLVAGGIWTYEQYF,TGCGCCAGCAGCTTGGTAGCGGGAGGGATCTGGACCTACGAGCAGTACTTC
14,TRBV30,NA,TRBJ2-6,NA,CAWSDSSGANVLTF,TGTGCCTGGAGTGACAGTTCTGGGGCCAACGTCCTGACTTTC
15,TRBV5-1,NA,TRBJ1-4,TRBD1,CASSPGQGQNEKLFF,TGCGCCAGCAGCCCGGGACAGGGGCAGAATGAAAAACTGTTTTTT
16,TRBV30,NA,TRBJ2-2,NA,CAWKNRGLRPAGELFF,TGTGCCTGGAAAAATCGGGGACTTAGGCCGGCCGGGGAGCTGTTTTTT
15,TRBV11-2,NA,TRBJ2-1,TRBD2,CASSSPRGLYNEQFF,TGTGCCAGCAGCTCCCCCCGGGGACTATACAATGAGCAGTTCTTC
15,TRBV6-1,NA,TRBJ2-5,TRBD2,CASSVGAGGRETQYF,TGTGCCAGCAGTGTAGGAGCGGGAGGGCGGGAGACCCAGTACTTC
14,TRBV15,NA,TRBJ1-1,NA,CATSRDRGITEAFF,TGTGCCACCAGCAGAGATCGGGGGATCACTGAAGCTTTCTTT
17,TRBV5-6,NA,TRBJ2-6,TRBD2,CASSRTSRSSGANVLTF,TGTGCCAGCAGCAGGACTAGCCGGAGCTCTGGGGCCAACGTCCTGACTTTC
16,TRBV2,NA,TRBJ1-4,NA,CASSEARGGVNEKLFF,TGTGCCAGCAGTGAAGCCCGGGGCGGAGTCAATGAAAAACTGTTTTTT
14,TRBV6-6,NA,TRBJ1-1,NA,CASRPGRVVTEAFF,TGTGCCAGCAGGCCCGGGAGGGTGGTCACTGAAGCTTTCTTT
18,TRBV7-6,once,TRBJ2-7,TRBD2,CASSTLPGLAELTYEQYF,TGTGCCAGCAGCACTCTTCCGGGACTAGCGGAATTAACCTACGAGCAGTACTTC
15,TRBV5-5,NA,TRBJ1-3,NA,CASSLLLGSGNTIYF,TGTGCCAGCAGCTTGCTATTGGGGTCTGGAAACACCATATATTTT